Presented here are 28 T cell receptor beta chains from one specimen sequenced in a study of blood T cell repertoires in COVID-19. Clones were sequenced by immunoSEQ multiplex PCR, and TCRdb holds only the in-frame ones, with some missing. The profile covers approximately 360,000 clones, with roughly 90% appearing a single time and about 6.5% taken by the ten largest. Sequencing input: peripheral blood. These receptors were taken from a man between 18 and 29 years old with active or convalescent COVID-19.

The rearrangement joins TRBV9 to TRBJ1-3; no reliable D call. The length of the CDR3 is 14 residues. The ends were cut back, 4 bases at V and 0 bases at J, with 8 bases in the middle. From germline, CDR1 is SGDLS and CDR2 YYNGEE. The CDR3 region has the DNA TGTGCCAGCAGCCTCACGAGCTCTGGAAACACCATATATTTT. This codes for CASSLTSSGNTIYF.

The chain employs TRBV4-3 and TRBJ1-5; the D is unclear. This CDR3 has 15 residues. Germline-derived CDR1 and CDR2 are LGHNA and YSLEER. Trimming cost V 1 base and J 0 bases, with 7 bases left between them. The CDR3 here is CASSQARGSNQPQHF. The CDR3 bases are TGCGCCAGCAGCCAAGCTCGGGGTAGCAATCAGCCCCAGCATTTT.

This chain connects TRBV30 to TRBJ2-7, with 11 bases matching TRBD1. Germline CDR1 and CDR2: GTSNPN and SVGIG (reference sequence). The J segment lost 5 bases and the V segment lost 3 bases, leaving 6 bases of the junction unmatched. CDR3 size: 14 residues. In DNA, the CDR3 is TGTGCCTGGAGCGAGGACAGGGGGCTGAACGAGCAGTACTTC. This codes for CAWSEDRGLNEQYF.

This clone has just a few counts. The gene calls are TRBV28 and TRBJ2-1; TRBD2 matches at 7 bases. Per germline, CDR1 MDHEN and CDR2 SYDVKM. There are 16 residues in the CDR3. The V gene end was trimmed by 6 bases and the J gene end by 0 bases; junction bases not matched to a gene: 8. Here the CDR3 reads CASRSHLAVSYNEQFF. For the CDR3, the DNA is TGTGCCAGCAGATCCCATCTAGCGGTCTCCTACAATGAGCAGTTCTTC.

The CDR3 DNA is TGTGCCAGCAGCTACCGGGGGACGTTATACGAGCAGTACTTC. This encodes CASSYRGTLYEQYF. The chain joins TRBV7-2 to TRBJ2-7, with D tentatively TRBD2 (6 bases). The length of the CDR3 is 14 residues. Per the germline V gene, CDR1 is SGHTA and CDR2 is FQGNSA. V gave up 4 bases and J gave up 4 bases, with 14 bases separating them.

The chain employs TRBV4-3 and TRBJ2-7; possible D gene TRBD2, 7 bases. Germline V gives CDR1 LGHNA, CDR2 YSLEER. CDR3 size: 12 residues. The V and J ends lost 0 bases and 12 bases respectively, with 12 bases between them. CDR3 nucleotide sequence: TGCGCCAGCAGCCAAGATGGGGGGGGGCCGTACTTC. As protein: CASSQDGGGPYF.

This clone occurred once. CDR3 sequence reads: CATSKEGQGTEAFF. CDR3 nucleotide sequence: TGTGCCACCAGCAAAGAGGGCCAGGGTACTGAAGCTTTCTTT. The chain links TRBV15 to TRBJ1-1; possible D gene TRBD1, 5 bases. The CDR3 consists of 14 residues. V lost 4 bases and J lost 5, with 14 bases in between. The germline gives CDR1 LNHNV, CDR2 YYDKDF (reference sequence).

The chain recombines TRBV7-9 with TRBJ1-2; TRBD1 matches 11 bases. Germline values: CDR1 SEHNR, CDR2 FQNEAQ (reference sequence). V lost 4 bases and J lost 3; bases outside the gene matches: 4. This CDR3 has 15 amino acids. In nucleotides, the CDR3 is TGTGCCAGCAGCTCAGGGGGACAGGGGGACTATGGCTACACCTTC. It is translated as CASSSGGQGDYGYTF.

This chain uses TRBV6-5 with TRBJ1-4, with TRBD1 as a possible D gene (5 bases). V lost 0 bases, J lost 8 bases, and 10 bases lay in between. The CDR3 sequence is 14 residues long. Germline CDR1 MNHEY, CDR2 SVGAGI. Here the CDR3 reads CASSYSGVGEKLFF. CDR3 DNA sequence: TGTGCCAGCAGTTACTCAGGGGTTGGCGAAAAACTGTTTTTT.

This clone was counted a few times. The gene calls are TRBV10-3 and TRBJ1-1; D is ambiguous. Germline loops: CDR1 ENHRY, CDR2 SYGVKD. This CDR3 is 15 amino acids long. The V gene lost 4 bases and the J gene lost 4 bases, with 16 bases spanning the gap. This chain's CDR3 is CAISGTSAIPTEAFF. CDR3 DNA sequence: TGTGCCATCAGTGGAACTAGCGCGATCCCCACTGAAGCTTTCTTT.

This clone was seen just once. This chain connects TRBV27 to TRBJ1-5; TRBD1 is a possible D gene (6 bases). Germline values: CDR1 MNHEY, CDR2 SMNVEV (reference sequence). V lost 6 bases and J 2 bases, leaving 17 bases between the germline ends. CDR3 length equals 16 residues. In DNA form, the CDR3 reads TGTGCCAGCAGCTCCCGACAGGCCGTAGGCAATCAGCCCCAGCATTTT. This encodes CASSSRQAVGNQPQHF.

The chain links TRBV9 to TRBJ2-3; 10 nucleotides agree with TRBD2. The junction had 8 bases not matched to a gene; V was cut back by 4 bases and J by 3 bases. CDR1 SGDLS and CDR2 YYNGEE come from the germline V gene. This CDR3 is 16 amino acids long. CDR3: CASSLGASGSTDTQYF. The CDR3 nucleotides read TGTGCCAGCAGCCTTGGAGCTAGCGGGAGTACAGATACGCAGTATTTT. The full variable domain, in which reference TRBV9 and TRBJ2-3 provide the parts outside the CDR3, is DSGVTQTPKHLITATGQRVTLRCSPRSGDLSVYWYQQSLDQGLQFLIQYYNGEERAKGNILERFSAQQFPDLHSELNLSSLELGDSALYFCASSLGASGSTDTQYFGPGTRLTVL.

The V gene is TRBV10-3, the J gene TRBJ1-5, with a possible D match to TRBD1 (6 bases). The CDR3 totals 15 residues. Trimming removed 6 bases at V and 1 base at J, with 13 bases between. CDR1 is ENHRY and CDR2 is SYGVKD in the germline V gene. The CDR3: CAIRTGLESNQPQHF. The DNA for the CDR3 is TGTGCCATCAGAACAGGGTTGGAGAGCAATCAGCCCCAGCATTTT.

The chain couples TRBV15 to TRBJ2-1; D may be TRBD1 (8 bases). V dropped 0 bases and J dropped 6 bases, with 18 bases sitting between them. Germline CDR1 and CDR2: LNHNV and YYDKDF (reference sequence). The CDR3 covers 17 residues. The chain's CDR3 is CATSREFTGGASNEQFF. The CDR3, as DNA: TGTGCCACCAGCAGAGAGTTTACAGGGGGGGCCTCCAATGAGCAGTTCTTC.

The chain carries TRBV6-1 and TRBJ2-7, with D tentatively TRBD2 (6 bases). The CDR3 runs 17 residues. Germline V gene lookup returns CDR1 MNHNS and CDR2 SASEGT. V lost 1 base to trimming and J lost 0 bases, with 16 bases between them. In DNA form, the CDR3 reads TGTGCCAGCAGTGAAGGCGGAGTGGGACTGTCCTCCTACGAGCAGTACTTC. It translates to CASSEGGVGLSSYEQYF.

The chain links TRBV7-9 to TRBJ2-3; 9 bases agree with TRBD2. Germline V lookup: CDR1 SEHNR, CDR2 FQNEAQ (reference sequence). The junction had 4 bases not matched to a gene; V was cut back by 2 bases and J by 1 base. CDR3 length: 16 residues. CDR3 DNA sequence: TGTGCCAGCAGCTTAAACAGCGGGGGGCGCACAGATACGCAGTATTTT. Residues: CASSLNSGGRTDTQYF.

This chain connects TRBV2 to TRBJ1-6, with no clear D. Trimming took 4 bases from V and 5 from J, leaving 3 bases between them. The CDR3 runs to 12 residues. CDR1 is SNHLY and CDR2 is FYNNEI in the germline V gene. The CDR3 is CASSANNSPLHF. The DNA of the CDR3 is TGTGCCAGCAGTGCCAATAATTCACCCCTCCACTTT.

The chain joins TRBV4-3 to TRBJ1-1; D is possibly TRBD1 (5 bases). CDR1 is LGHNA, CDR2 YSLEER, per germline. The CDR3 length is 16 residues. Between the trimmed V and J ends, which lost 0 bases and 1 base, there was a span of 12 bases. Here the CDR3 reads CASSQDWGVRNTEAFF. CDR3 nucleotide sequence: TGCGCCAGCAGCCAAGATTGGGGGGTGAGGAACACTGAAGCTTTCTTT.

The rearrangement joins TRBV4-3 to TRBJ1-1; D possibly corresponds to TRBD1 (5 bases). V gave up 4 bases and J gave up 5 bases, with 17 bases separating them. This CDR3 has 15 residues. Germline CDR1 reads LGHNA; CDR2 reads YSLEER. The CDR3 region has the DNA TGCGCCAGCAGCCCCGGTCGGGGGGGGTGGACTGAAGCTTTCTTT. It yields the protein CASSPGRGGWTEAFF.

The chain has TRBV7-2 and TRBJ2-2; 10 bases match TRBD2. Germline lookup yields CDR1 SGHTA and CDR2 FQGNSA. The CDR3 consists of 17 residues. J lost 6 bases, V lost 1 base, and 8 bases had no gene match. CDR3 protein: CASSLVAGGLTSGELFF. In DNA form, the CDR3 reads TGTGCCAGCAGCTTAGTAGCGGGGGGACTAACGTCCGGGGAGCTGTTTTTT.

The chain combines TRBV9 with TRBJ2-7, with 9 bases lining up with TRBD1. CDR3 size: 18 residues. With 0 bases clipped from V and 5 bases from J, the junction kept 15 bases outside the gene matches. CDR1 and CDR2 (germline): SGDLS, YYNGEE. Here the CDR3 DNA reads TGTGCCAGCAGCGTAGCCTTAGGATCCAGGGACAGGGTCCACGAGCAGTACTTC. Its protein product is CASSVALGSRDRVHEQYF.

The V gene is TRBV28, the J gene TRBJ2-1; tentative D call: TRBD2 (6 bases). The germline CDR1 and CDR2 sequences are MDHEN and SYDVKM. The CDR3 has 12 amino acids. V shed 4 bases and J shed 13 bases, with 14 bases lying between them. The CDR3 here is CASSSDPGAQFF. The DNA for the CDR3 is TGTGCCAGCAGTTCAGATCCGGGAGCTCAGTTCTTC.

This clone was seen only once. The chain has TRBV29-1 and TRBJ1-2, with a weak D call TRBD1 (6 bases). Germline V gives CDR1 SQVTM, CDR2 ANQGSEA. The CDR3 has 13 residues. Deletions cut 3 bases from V and 4 bases from J, with 12 bases between. In DNA, the CDR3 is TGCAGCGTTGATTCGGACAGCCCCTATGGCTACACCTTC. Protein product: CSVDSDSPYGYTF.

The chain employs TRBV2 and TRBJ2-7, with TRBD1 identical over 7 bases. Germline-derived CDR1 and CDR2 are SNHLY and FYNNEI. The CDR3 consists of 14 residues. Losses at the gene ends were 7 bases for V and 5 bases for J; bases not matched to a gene: 11. CDR3 loop: CASTARQGTDEQYF. DNA for the CDR3: TGTGCCAGCACTGCACGACAGGGAACCGACGAGCAGTACTTC.

The V and J genes are TRBV28 and TRBJ1-5, with D perhaps matching TRBD1 (5 bases). Deletions cut 7 bases from V and 2 bases from J, with 18 bases between. Per the germline V gene, CDR1 is MDHEN and CDR2 is SYDVKM. This CDR3 region has 16 residues. The CDR3 DNA reads as TGTGCCAGCACCACCGGTCAGGGTGTGCGCAATCAGCCCCAGCATTTT. Its protein is CASTTGQGVRNQPQHF.

This clone came up once. The chain couples TRBV5-8 to TRBJ1-4; D might be TRBD1 (6 bases). The CDR3 has 14 amino acids. Germline CDR1 SGHTS, CDR2 YDEGEE. Trimming stripped 2 bases from V and 8 bases from J, with 13 bases between. The CDR3 reads CASSLGQKKEKLFF. The CDR3 nucleotides are TGTGCCAGCAGCTTAGGACAGAAGAAAGAAAAACTGTTTTTT.

J is TRBJ2-7 and V is TRBV5-4; 10 bases fit TRBD2. The CDR3 loop spans 15 amino acids. J gave up 4 bases and V 2 bases, and 6 bases lay outside the gene matches. Germline lookup yields CDR1 SGHNT and CDR2 YYREEE (reference sequence). The CDR3, as DNA: TGTGCCAGCAGCTTTGGCCTAGCGGGAGCTTACGAGCAGTACTTC. Translated, it gives CASSFGLAGAYEQYF.

This clone was recorded once. This sequence joins TRBV12-3 or TRBV12-4 and TRBJ1-2, with 10 nucleotides matching TRBD1. This CDR3 spans 13 amino acids. The V and J ends lost 6 bases and 8 bases, in that order; junction bases with no gene match: 6. The CDR3 spells CASSRGQGGGYTF. The CDR3 coding sequence is TGTGCCAGCAGCCGAGGACAGGGGGGAGGCTACACCTTC.